This is a list of T cell receptor beta chains from one sample in a study of cytomegalovirus exposure and HLA in healthy donors. Profiled with immunoSEQ multiplex PCR; TCRdb holds only in-frame clones, not every one. This sample yields 200,000 or so clones, of which about 74% are seen a single time; about a sixth belongs to the top ten. The sample comprised PBMCs. The receptors here all came from a man in his forties or fifties in good health and CMV-seronegative. The CDR3 runs from the conserved cysteine through the conserved F or W. D genes are given only for firm matches. Clone size is shown for a subset of rows, as once, few, many or a class of expanded clone.

D | J | size | V | DNA | CDR3
TRBD2 | TRBJ2-7 | . | TRBV4-2 | TGTGCCAGCAGCCAAGAATACCAGCGGGGGGGGGAGGAGCAGTACTTC | CASSQEYQRGGEEQYF
TRBD2 | TRBJ2-1 | . | TRBV27 | TGTGCCAGCAGTTTCCTTGCGCGGGGGGGCAGTGAGCAGTTCTTC | CASSFLARGGSEQFF
. | TRBJ2-7 | . | TRBV7-8 | TGTGCCAGCAGCTTAGCAGCTCAGGGCTCCTACGAGCAGTACTTC | CASSLAAQGSYEQYF
TRBD1 | TRBJ2-1 | few | TRBV4-3 | TGCGCCAGCAGCCGGGACAGGTACAATGAGCAGTTCTTC | CASSRDRYNEQFF
TRBD1 | TRBJ1-2 | . | TRBV19 | TGTGCCAGTAGTCAAGGGACAGGCTTCGGGGGCTACACCTTC | CASSQGTGFGGYTF
TRBD2 | TRBJ2-3 | . | TRBV5-3 | TGTGCCAGAAGCCTTAGCGGGATTTGCACAGATACGCAGTATTTT | CARSLSGICTDTQYF
TRBD2 | TRBJ2-5 | . | TRBV14 | TGTGCCAGCAGCCCACGACTAGCGCAAGAGACCCAGTACTTC | CASSPRLAQETQYF
. | TRBJ1-2 | . | TRBV6-6 | TGTGCCAGCAGTTATAACCGACGGGACAACTACTATGGCTACACCTTC | CASSYNRRDNYYGYTF
TRBD2 | TRBJ2-1 | . | TRBV27 | TGTGCCAGCAGTTTAGCGGGAGGAATGAATGAGCAGTTCTTC | CASSLAGGMNEQFF
TRBD2 | TRBJ2-5 | . | TRBV9 | TGTGCCAGCAGCGTAGCTACGGGACTAGCGTCAGAGACCCAGTACTTC | CASSVATGLASETQYF
. | TRBJ2-3 | . | TRBV28 | TGTGCCAGCACCCCTTCGGCGGGGACCACGCAGTATTTT | CASTPSAGTTQYF
. | TRBJ1-5 | . | TRBV7-2 | TGTGCCAGCAGCTTAGCATCAGGGGTTAGCAATCAGCCCCAGCATTTT | CASSLASGVSNQPQHF
. | TRBJ2-1 | . | TRBV1 | TGCACCAGCAGTCCAAGACTCGAACCAACTCCATACTCCTACAATGAGCAGTTCTTC | CTSSPRLEPTPYSYNEQFF
TRBD1 | TRBJ1-1 | . | TRBV9 | TGTGCCAGCAGCGTGCAGGGGGGCACTGAAGCTTTCTTT | CASSVQGGTEAFF
TRBD2 | TRBJ2-7 | . | TRBV28 | TGTGCCAGCAGTTTACCAGGACTAGCGGGAGTATACGAGCAGTACTTC | CASSLPGLAGVYEQYF
TRBD2 | TRBJ2-1 | . | TRBV6-5 | TGTGCCAGCTCCTCCGGGACTAGCGAATACAATGAGCAGTTCTTC | CASSSGTSEYNEQFF
. | TRBJ1-2 | . | TRBV1 | TGCACCAGCAGCCACAGGGTCCGGGGCTACACCTTC | CTSSHRVRGYTF
TRBD1 | TRBJ2-3 | . | TRBV28 | TGTGCCAGCCGGGACAGGGGGCTCGCAGATACGCAGTATTTT | CASRDRGLADTQYF
. | TRBJ1-1 | . | TRBV28 | TGTGCCAGCAGTTTCCCCCCCCGACCCAGGGGTGGCACTGAAGCTTTCTTT | CASSFPPRPRGGTEAFF
TRBD2 | TRBJ2-5 | . | TRBV19 | TGTGCCAGTAAAGGGGTGGGGGGGGGAGAGACCCAGTACTTC | CASKGVGGGETQYF
TRBD2 | TRBJ2-3 | once | TRBV28 | TGTGCCAGCAGTTTTGCCAGCGGGGGGGGTACAGATACGCAGTATTTT | CASSFASGGGTDTQYF
TRBD1 | TRBJ1-5 | once | TRBV5-4 | TGTGCCAGCAGCTCCGGGACAGGGAGAGATCAGCCCCAGCATTTT | CASSSGTGRDQPQHF
TRBD2 | TRBJ2-1 | few | TRBV9 | TGTGCCAGCAGCGTAGGGGTAGCGGGGGGAAACAATGAGCAGTTCTTC | CASSVGVAGGNNEQFF